This T cell receptor beta chain derives from a study of blood T cell repertoires in COVID-19. In the study overall: Donors in the United States, Italy and Spain gave samples during acute or convalescent COVID-19. The cDNA or gDNA used as material had been derived from T cells, B-cell-depleted T cells, or PBMCs.

Original handling: Reference gene primers were amplified, and this amplification served to estimate nucleated cell counts. The method was immunoSEQ multiplex PCR; TCRdb's version includes in-frame clones alone and lacks a portion of them. That table is the source of V, J and clone size, and D and trimming were worked out from the DNA. Altogether over 95,000 clones are present, around 84% being singletons, with the ten largest covering around 2%. CDR3 size: 14 residues. Losses at the gene ends were 5 bases for V and 8 bases for J; bases not matched to a gene: 10. CDR1 is SGHTA, CDR2 FQGNSA, per germline.

This TCR was sampled from a man between 65 and 80 years old with active or convalescent COVID-19. Sequences were obtained from peripheral blood. This chain connects TRBV7-2 to TRBJ1-2; 8 bases match TRBD1. The CDR3 sequence: CASSQDRGIRGYTF. CDR3 DNA: TGTGCCAGCAGCCAAGACAGGGGTATTCGGGGCTACACCTTC. Combining the CDR3 with reference TRBV7-2 and TRBJ1-2 gives the whole variable domain GAGVSQSPSNKVTEKGKDVELRCDPISGHTALYWYRQSLGQGLEFLIYFQGNSAPDKSGLPSDRFSAERTGGSVSTLTIQRTQQEDSAVYLCASSQDRGIRGYTFGSGTRLTVV.